The clone carrying this T cell receptor (beta chain) has at least ten counts. The data are from a study of T-cell reconstitution after alpha-beta-depleted transplantation in children. The CDR3 extends over 13 amino acids. Germline assignment: CDR1 MGHDK and CDR2 SYGVNS. V was shortened by 8 bases and J by 3 bases, with 12 bases between the two germline ends. During its preparation, the TCRbeta library received unique molecular identifiers. TCRdb analysed the PCR reads with MiXCR anew, one entry per CDR3 protein. The table shows 200,000 to 300,000 distinct CDR3 sequences, with around 12% occurring only once.

The sequence came from a human donor who donated a stem cell graft to a child with acute lymphoblastic leukemia. The chain combines TRBV25-1 with TRBJ2-3; D is unclear. The specimen was PBMCs from the stem cell graft donor, collected from the stem cell graft. This CDR3 reads CASGSLATDTQYF. DNA of the CDR3: TGTGCCAGCGGATCCTTAGCAACAGATACGCAGTATTTT. Full variable domain (remainder filled in from reference TRBV25-1 and TRBJ2-3): EADIYQTPRYLVIGTGKKITLECSQTMGHDKMYWYQQDPGMELHLIHYSYGVNSTEKGDLSSESTVSRIRTEHFPLTLESARPSHTSQYLCASGSLATDTQYFGPGTRLTVL.